This T cell receptor (beta chain) appears in the sequencing data of a study of CD8+CD57+ T cells in acquired aplastic anemia. At the level of the study: The DNA of sorted CD4+ and CD8+ cells averaged around 3.2 ug.

This CDR3 comprises 17 residues. The germline V gene has CDR1 LNHNV and CDR2 YYDKDF (reference sequence). J gave up 2 bases and V 5 bases, and 12 bases lay outside the gene matches. As to this clonotype: The antigen is undetermined.

The template used for profiling TCR beta VDJ and CDR3 was genomic DNA. Each CDR3 protein gets one entry after TCRdb re-called the reads with MiXCR. The table records about 58,000 distinct CDR3 sequences, around 50% of them present only once. Previously, flow cytometry had revealed CD8+CD57+ cell expansion in the patients chosen for sequencing. Each patient gave a blood sample that was collected before any therapy had been received. Findings and caveats of the study: In common between the patients and the controls were twenty-nine CD8+ CDR3 sequences. No significant patient-versus-control difference appeared in CD8+ Simpson's diversity.

Input material: sorted CD4+, CD8+, or CD8+CD57+ T cells (not recorded which) from PBMCs. The receptor was isolated from a human donor with aplastic anemia. The genes are TRBV15 and TRBJ2-5; 9 bases line up with TRBD2. The DNA of the CDR3 is TGTGCCACCAGCCCCGGGGCTAGCGGGGTGATACAAGAGACCCAGTACTTC. It specifies CATSPGASGVIQETQYF.